This T cell receptor (beta chain) is from a study of blood T cell repertoires in COVID-19. Turning to the study itself: The United States, Italy and Spain were the sources of the acute and convalescent COVID-19 samples. The analysed material was cDNA or gDNA that came from T cells, B-cell-depleted T cells, or PBMCs.

Study processing details: Reference gene primer amplification gave estimated nucleated cell counts. TCRdb's copy holds only in-frame clones and misses some; the assay was immunoSEQ multiplex PCR. Clone size and the V and J calls come from that table; the DNA yielded D and trimming. The sample lists a few hundred thousand clones, roughly 80% seen once, with under 8.5% in the top ten. V trimming: 4 bases; J trimming: 0 bases; junction bases outside the gene matches: 7. Germline CDR1 reads LGHDT; CDR2 reads YNNKEL (reference sequence). This CDR3 contains 18 residues. This TCR derives from a woman in her seventies with acute or convalescent COVID-19. This chain connects TRBV3-1 (or the pseudogene TRBV3-2) to TRBJ2-2; 11 nucleotides line up with TRBD2. The sample was peripheral blood. CDR3 sequence (DNA): TGTGCCAGCAGCCGATTTAGCGGGGGGGCCACGAACACCGGGGAGCTGTTTTTT. It encodes CASSRFSGGATNTGELFF.